The 19 T cell receptor beta chains given below trace back to one sample, sequenced in a study of blood T cell repertoires in COVID-19. Assay used: immunoSEQ multiplex PCR; TCRdb lists only in-frame clones, some missing. The sample includes 300,000 to 400,000 clones, about 90% of them seen just once. The sequenced sample was PBMCs or T cells enriched from blood (not recorded which). The receptors derive from a woman in her twenties or thirties who had recovered from COVID-19.

Only a few counts were recorded for this clone. J is TRBJ2-1 and V is TRBV4-1; TRBD1 matches at 7 bases. This CDR3 region has 16 residues. The V gene end was trimmed by 5 bases and the J gene end by 0 bases; junction bases not matched to a gene: 7. CDR1 is MGHRA and CDR2 is YSYEKL in the germline V gene. Here the CDR3 DNA reads TGCGCCAGCAGCGTAGAGGGACAGAACTCCTACAATGAGCAGTTCTTC. This translates into CASSVEGQNSYNEQFF.

The chain has TRBV7-2 and TRBJ1-2; D is unclear. The V and J ends lost 5 bases and 4 bases respectively, with 14 bases between them. Germline-derived CDR1 and CDR2 are SGHTA and FQGNSA. The CDR3 totals 14 residues. The CDR3 loop reads CASSLLTSSYGYTF. CDR3 nucleotides: TGTGCCAGCAGCCTCTTGACATCGAGCTATGGCTACACCTTC.

The chain joins TRBV10-2 to TRBJ2-1; TRBD2 agrees at 10 bases. The CDR3 is 15 residues long. V gave up 2 bases and J gave up 5 bases; unmatched junction bases: 3. Germline CDR1 reads WSHSY; CDR2 reads SAAADI. The CDR3 region has the DNA TGCGCCAGCAGTGAGCCAGCGGGGGGGCACAATGAGCAGTTCTTC. Amino acid sequence: CASSEPAGGHNEQFF.

This chain connects TRBV6-2 or TRBV6-3 to TRBJ2-1; 10 bases align to TRBD2. Per germline, CDR1 MNHEY and CDR2 SVGEGT. The CDR3 contains 15 residues. After removal of 6 bases from V and 9 bases from J, the junction contained 11 bases not matched to a gene. CDR3 sequence: CASSPQAGGPVEQFF. Written as DNA, the CDR3 is TGTGCCAGCAGCCCCCAAGCGGGGGGGCCGGTTGAGCAGTTCTTC.

The chain carries TRBV2 and TRBJ1-3; D is unresolved. V lost 2 bases to trimming and J lost 2 bases, with 7 bases between them. This CDR3 has 14 residues. CDR1 and CDR2 (germline): SNHLY, FYNNEI. CDR3 amino acids: CASSELGPGNTIYF. The CDR3 bases are TGTGCCAGCAGTGAACTTGGGCCTGGAAACACCATATATTTT.

The chain links TRBV6-5 to TRBJ1-2; D not resolved. The CDR3 runs 15 residues. CDR1 is MNHEY, CDR2 SVGAGI, per germline. Trimming removed 2 bases at V and 2 bases at J, with 12 bases between. CDR3 in amino acids: CASSYPTGSNYGYTF. CDR3 coding DNA: TGTGCCAGCAGTTACCCGACCGGGAGCAACTATGGCTACACCTTC.

The genes are TRBV5-5 and TRBJ2-7, with 9 bases identical to TRBD1. Germline V gene lookup returns CDR1 SGHKS and CDR2 YYEKEE (reference sequence). CDR3 length equals 15 residues. The junction had 10 bases not matched to a gene; V was cut back by 6 bases and J by 3 bases. The CDR3 DNA reads as TGTGCCAGCAACTCAGGGCGGACAGGGGACTACGAGCAGTACTTC. Translation: CASNSGRTGDYEQYF.

The CDR3 nucleotides are TGCGCCAGCAGTTTAGACAGGGCGGAAAATTCACCCCTCCACTTT. It translates to CASSLDRAENSPLHF. The gene calls are TRBV10-2 and TRBJ1-6, with 7 bases identical to TRBD1. Germline V gene sequence: CDR1 WSHSY, CDR2 SAAADI. The CDR3 has 15 amino acids. V was clipped by 5 bases and J by 7 bases; unmatched bases: 8.

This clone was seen only once. The rearrangement uses TRBV11-2 and TRBJ2-7; the match to TRBD1 covers 10 bases. Per germline, CDR1 SGHAT and CDR2 FQNNGV. The junction had 19 bases not matched to a gene; V was cut back by 5 bases and J by 9 bases. The CDR3 totals 17 residues. CDR3 bases: TGTGCCAGCAGCCTTACGTGGGGGGGACAGGGGTTTCTCGGGCAGTACTTC. Translating gives CASSLTWGGQGFLGQYF.

The chain combines TRBV29-1 with TRBJ1-1; the match to TRBD1 covers 7 bases. Germline CDR1 and CDR2: SQVTM and ANQGSEA. Trimming took 4 bases from V and 6 from J; bases not matched to a gene: 5. This CDR3 is built from 12 residues. CDR3 residues: CSVGQGDPEAFF. The CDR3 region has the DNA TGCAGCGTTGGACAGGGAGACCCTGAAGCTTTCTTT.

The CDR3 sequence is CATSRPGVGNTIYF. CDR3 DNA: TGTGCCACCAGCAGGCCAGGGGTCGGAAACACCATATATTTT. The J gene is TRBJ1-3, the V gene TRBV15, with D maybe TRBD1 (6 bases). Germline assignment: CDR1 LNHNV and CDR2 YYDKDF (reference sequence). The CDR3 has 14 residues. Trimming took off 3 bases at V and 4 bases at J, with 10 bases between the two ends.

The rearrangement joins TRBV28 to TRBJ2-7; 9 nucleotides line up with TRBD2. After removal of 0 bases from V and 2 bases from J, the junction contained 2 bases not matched to a gene. Germline V CDR1 and CDR2: MDHEN, SYDVKM. The CDR3 is 15 amino acids. CDR3 residues: CASSLWASGAYEQYF. The CDR3 DNA sequence: TGTGCCAGCAGTTTATGGGCTAGCGGGGCCTACGAGCAGTACTTC.

The chain couples TRBV7-6 to TRBJ2-5; no clear D gene. V shed 6 bases and J shed 1 base, with 15 bases lying between them. The V gene's germline CDR1 is SGHVS and CDR2 FNYEAQ. CDR3 length: 15 amino acids. The DNA of the CDR3 is TGTGCCAGCAGTGGCGGCGGAGACTCCCAAGAGACCCAGTACTTC. Its translation is CASSGGGDSQETQYF.

The V gene is TRBV30, the J gene TRBJ2-7, with 8 nucleotides matching TRBD1. Trimming took 0 bases from V and 2 from J; bases not matched to a gene: 3. Germline V lookup: CDR1 GTSNPN, CDR2 SVGIG (reference sequence). This CDR3 is built from 14 residues. Here the CDR3 reads CAWSVAQGAYEQYF. In DNA form, the CDR3 reads TGTGCCTGGAGTGTGGCACAGGGGGCCTACGAGCAGTACTTC.

This clone came up once. The chain is built from TRBV2 and TRBJ2-3; 8 nucleotides align to TRBD1. The CDR3 runs 18 residues. Germline-derived CDR1 and CDR2 are SNHLY and FYNNEI. The J segment lost 0 bases and the V segment lost 3 bases, leaving 11 bases of the junction unmatched. CDR3 DNA: TGTGCCAGCAGTGAGACAGGGGAGGCTGTTTTTAGCACAGATACGCAGTATTTT. This translates into CASSETGEAVFSTDTQYF.

The CDR3 DNA is TGTGCCAGCAGTCGAGATCGCGGACAGGCCTACGAGCAGTACTTC. This sequence encodes CASSRDRGQAYEQYF. The chain employs TRBV28 and TRBJ2-7, with 7 bases lining up with TRBD1. V lost 5 bases to trimming and J lost 2 bases; unmatched junction nucleotides: 9. Germline V gives CDR1 MDHEN, CDR2 SYDVKM. CDR3 length: 15 residues.

V gene TRBV30 combines with J gene TRBJ1-6, with D possibly TRBD1 on 5 matching bases. This CDR3 contains 13 residues. Germline CDR1 reads GTSNPN; CDR2 reads SVGIG (reference sequence). Between the trimmed V and J ends, which lost 3 bases and 9 bases, there was a span of 12 bases. CDR3 sequence: CAWSNERGSPLHF. CDR3 nucleotide sequence: TGTGCCTGGAGCAACGAAAGGGGTTCACCCCTCCACTTT.

The chain carries TRBV28 and TRBJ1-2, with D perhaps TRBD1 (6 bases). The V end lost 5 bases, the J end lost 8 bases, and 21 bases lay between the germline ends. This CDR3 spans 15 amino acids. Germline values: CDR1 MDHEN, CDR2 SYDVKM. The chain's CDR3 is CASSGQARQRGGYTF. The DNA for the CDR3 is TGTGCCAGCAGTGGTCAGGCACGCCAAAGGGGGGGCTACACCTTC.

This chain links TRBV2 with TRBJ1-1; D remains unclear. CDR1 is SNHLY and CDR2 is FYNNEI in the germline V gene. Trimming stripped 6 bases from V and 5 bases from J, with 25 bases between. The CDR3 extends over 17 amino acids. The CDR3 region is CASSLSLSSGGPTEAFF. As DNA, the CDR3 is TGTGCCAGCAGCCTTTCCCTCTCCAGTGGAGGCCCGACTGAAGCTTTCTTT.